One T cell receptor (beta chain) is described in this entry. This sample was included in a study of blood T cells in healthy people across ages. Study in general: In model experiments, template switching was able to capture about one barcoded beta molecule for every two T cells that were present.

A sample-barcoded 5' primer and a J-beta primer mix were used in a second PCR of roughly 7 to 12 cycles. Each cDNA molecule was tagged by a template-switch adaptor with 12 random nucleotides. MiXCR, run by TCRdb on the 5' RACE reads, gives a single entry per CDR3 protein. Of roughly 800,000 distinct CDR3 sequences listed, around 36% are singletons. Samples each had at least 5.5 micrograms of total RNA extracted. Trimming shortened V by 6 bases and J by 0 bases, and 15 bases separated the two germline ends. The CDR3 has 17 residues. The chain uses TRBV12-3 or TRBV12-4 and TRBJ2-6; D may be TRBD1 (5 bases). Material: blood. The receptor was isolated from a man aged 18 to 30 in good health. This CDR3 reads CASRPDVDSSGANVLTF. The CDR3 DNA is TGTGCCAGCAGGCCGGACGTCGACAGCTCTGGGGCCAACGTCCTGACTTTC.